What follows are 24 T cell receptor beta chains derived from one specimen sequenced in a study of cytomegalovirus exposure and HLA in healthy donors. Both 60 Vbeta primers and 13 Jbeta primers went into the PCR. Assay used: immunoSEQ multiplex PCR; TCRdb lists only in-frame clones, some missing. The sample gives about 54,000 clones, under 90% of which show up once; approximately 3% is in the top ten. The specimen was PBMCs. The source is a woman younger than 35 in good health and CMV-seronegative.

V is TRBV7-9 and J is TRBJ2-6; D ambiguous. Germline V lookup: CDR1 SEHNR, CDR2 FQNEAQ (reference sequence). Trimming stripped 5 bases from V and 0 bases from J, with 11 bases between. The CDR3 is 16 amino acids. In DNA, the CDR3 is TGTGCCAGCAGCCTAGGACGGAGCTCTGGGGCCAACGTCCTGACTTTC. Protein: CASSLGRSSGANVLTF.

The J gene is TRBJ2-7, the V gene TRBV10-2; TRBD1 matches at 7 bases. CDR3 length: 14 amino acids. With V trimmed by 6 bases and J by 2 bases, 7 bases remained unmatched. Germline CDR1 WSHSY, CDR2 SAAADI. For the CDR3, the DNA is TGCGCCAGCAGCACCGGACAGGCGACCTACGAGCAGTACTTC. This sequence encodes CASSTGQATYEQYF.

The chain joins TRBV5-4 to TRBJ1-4, with D tentatively TRBD1 (5 bases). Germline lookup yields CDR1 SGHNT and CDR2 YYREEE (reference sequence). Trimming removed 2 bases from V and 8 bases from J, with 13 bases in between. This CDR3 is built from 14 residues. CDR3 sequence (DNA): TGTGCCAGCAGCTTAGACAGCCCGAAGGAAAAACTGTTTTTT. Encoded protein: CASSLDSPKEKLFF.

DNA of the CDR3: TGCAGCGTTGAGGTTACAGGGGACGAGCAGTACTTC. This gives the protein CSVEVTGDEQYF. The rearrangement uses TRBV29-1 and TRBJ2-7; TRBD1 aligns across 7 bases. Trimming at V came to 3 bases and at J to 5 bases, leaving 4 bases not matched to a gene. The CDR3 length is 12 residues. The germline CDR1 and CDR2 sequences are SQVTM and ANQGSEA.

V is TRBV11-1 and J is TRBJ2-1; TRBD2 matches 8 bases. Germline V gene data show CDR1 as SGHAT and CDR2 as FQDESV (reference sequence). V lost 1 base, J lost 0 bases, and 5 bases stayed unmatched. This CDR3 has 17 residues. The CDR3: CASSLGVAGSSYNEQFF. For the CDR3, the DNA is TGTGCCAGCAGCTTAGGGGTAGCGGGAAGCTCCTACAATGAGCAGTTCTTC.

The chain links TRBV4-2 to TRBJ2-2; 14 nucleotides line up with TRBD2. The V and J ends lost 1 base and 1 base, in that order; junction bases with no gene match: 2. The CDR3 is 18 residues long. Germline values: CDR1 LGHNA, CDR2 YNFKEQ. The CDR3 protein is CASSQGGTSGGNTGELFF. The DNA of the CDR3 is TGTGCCAGCAGCCAAGGAGGGACTAGCGGGGGGAACACCGGGGAGCTGTTTTTT.

This clone was seen more than once but under ten times. The chain uses TRBV11-1 and TRBJ2-1; 7 bases agree with TRBD2. The CDR3 runs 16 residues. V shed 3 bases and J 0 bases; nucleotides not matched to a gene: 5. Germline CDR1 reads SGHAT; CDR2 reads FQDESV (reference sequence). The CDR3 reads CASSFGRGSSYNEQFF. The CDR3, as DNA: TGTGCCAGCAGCTTCGGGCGGGGGAGCTCCTACAATGAGCAGTTCTTC.

This rearrangement joins TRBV6-4 to TRBJ2-1, with 9 bases identical to TRBD2. V shed 0 bases, J shed 8 bases, and the junction held 14 bases outside the gene matches. Germline lookup yields CDR1 MRHNA and CDR2 SNTAGT. The CDR3 runs to 18 residues. The CDR3 sequence is CASSDSPGAGGSVHEQFF. CDR3 sequence (DNA): TGTGCCAGCAGTGACTCGCCCGGGGCGGGAGGGTCGGTTCATGAGCAGTTCTTC.

The chain links TRBV6-5 to TRBJ1-2; TRBD1 might be the D (6 bases). The ends were cut back, 6 bases at V and 5 bases at J, with 13 bases in the middle. The CDR3 totals 13 residues. The germline gives CDR1 MNHEY, CDR2 SVGAGI. The CDR3 nucleotides read TGTGCCAGCAGCAGGGGCGTAGGGTATGGCTACACCTTC. Translated: CASSRGVGYGYTF.

Note on this clone: At one boundary the junction diverges from the germline segment, which might be a read error. The chain joins TRBV9 to TRBJ2-1; D gene ambiguous. This CDR3 spans 13 amino acids. Germline CDR1 reads SGDLS; CDR2 reads YYNGEE. The CDR3 sequence is CASSVPSYDEQFF. In DNA form, the CDR3 reads TGTGCCAGCAGCGTACCTTCCTACGATGAGCAGTTCTTC.

This clone showed up just once. Other DNA sequences from this sample encode an identical CDR3 as well. J is TRBJ1-2 and V is TRBV9; D might be TRBD1 (5 bases). Germline-derived CDR1 and CDR2 are SGDLS and YYNGEE. Trimming shortened V by 0 bases and J by 7 bases, and 10 bases separated the two germline ends. This CDR3 has 13 amino acids. CDR3: CASSVADSFGYTF. CDR3 sequence (DNA): TGTGCCAGCAGCGTAGCCGACAGCTTTGGCTACACCTTC.

Worth noting for this clone: At one boundary the junction diverges from the germline segment, which might be a read error. This chain links TRBV29-1 with TRBJ2-6, with D perhaps TRBD1 (5 bases). This CDR3 has 17 residues. Germline CDR1 reads SQVTM; CDR2 reads ANQGSEA. The DNA of the CDR3 is TGCAGCGTTGAAGTGACGGTGTTGAGCTCTGGGGCCAACGGCCTGACTTTC. Amino acid sequence: CSVEVTVLSSGANGLTF.

This clone turned up a few times. The chain combines TRBV9 with TRBJ1-3, with a weak D call TRBD1 (5 bases). The CDR3 length is 17 residues. Between the trimmed V and J ends, which lost 3 bases and 4 bases, there was a span of 20 bases. In germline, CDR1 is SGDLS, CDR2 YYNGEE. The CDR3 region has the DNA TGTGCCAGCAGCGCCCCGGAGGGAGGAGGGGTGGGAAACACCATATATTTT. Its protein is CASSAPEGGGVGNTIYF. The full variable domain, its missing parts supplied by reference TRBV9 and TRBJ1-3, is DSGVTQTPKHLITATGQRVTLRCSPRSGDLSVYWYQQSLDQGLQFLIQYYNGEERAKGNILERFSAQQFPDLHSELNLSSLELGDSALYFCASSAPEGGGVGNTIYFGEGSWLTVV.

The chain joins TRBV7-6 to TRBJ2-7; D possibly corresponds to TRBD1 (6 bases). The CDR3 sequence is 14 residues long. Trimming cost V 2 bases and J 2 bases, with 10 bases left between them. Looked up from germline, CDR1 is SGHVS and CDR2 is FNYEAQ. The CDR3 DNA is TGTGCCAGCAGCTTAATTACAGGGACCTACGAGCAGTACTTC. This translates into CASSLITGTYEQYF.

V is TRBV14 and J is TRBJ2-4; D perhaps matches TRBD2 (5 bases). This CDR3 is 14 amino acids long. The V and J ends lost 1 base and 12 bases respectively, with 16 bases between them. The germline CDR1 and CDR2 sequences are SGHDN and FVKESK. CDR3 bases: TGTGCCAGCAGCCAAGTTAGCGCCCCAGCCAGTCAGTACTTC. Protein: CASSQVSAPASQYF.

In its sample, this clone was seen a few times. The chain carries TRBV5-1 and TRBJ2-2; 7 bases match TRBD1. This CDR3 comprises 16 residues. V shed 0 bases, J shed 6 bases, and the junction held 8 bases outside the gene matches. CDR1 and CDR2 from the germline V gene are SGHRS and YFSETQ. CDR3 region: CASSLGVDRAAGELFF. The CDR3 bases are TGCGCCAGCAGCTTGGGGGTCGACAGGGCCGCCGGGGAGCTGTTTTTT.

The V and J genes are TRBV5-1 and TRBJ2-1; tentatively, D is TRBD2 (5 bases). The CDR3 spans 14 residues. V lost 4 bases, J lost 4 bases, and 12 bases lay in between. Per the germline V gene, CDR1 is SGHRS and CDR2 is YFSETQ. CDR3 loop: CASSPGSGYNEQFF. The CDR3 DNA reads TGCGCCAGCAGCCCGGGGTCGGGTTACAATGAGCAGTTCTTC.

V is TRBV7-8 and J is TRBJ2-7; 10 bases match TRBD1. Per germline, CDR1 SGHVS and CDR2 FQNEAQ. The CDR3 covers 16 residues. V lost 3 bases to trimming and J lost 5 bases; unmatched junction nucleotides: 10. CDR3 region: CASSLVGDRGFDEQYF. CDR3 coding DNA: TGTGCCAGCAGCTTGGTTGGGGACAGGGGCTTTGACGAGCAGTACTTC.

This clone was seen a handful of times. The genes are TRBV5-6 and TRBJ2-1; no definite D call. The length of the CDR3 is 14 residues. Trimming pared 0 bases from V and 2 bases from J, leaving 6 bases between. The germline V gene encodes CDR1 SGHDT and CDR2 YYEEEE. The CDR3 DNA reads as TGTGCCAGCAGCTTGGTTAATACCTACAATGAGCAGTTCTTC. Translated: CASSLVNTYNEQFF.

This clone was recorded only once. The chain couples TRBV30 to TRBJ2-3; 11 bases match TRBD2. Germline V gives CDR1 GTSNPN, CDR2 SVGIG (reference sequence). The V gene end was trimmed by 2 bases and the J gene end by 0 bases; junction bases not matched to a gene: 1. The CDR3 is 15 residues long. The CDR3 sequence: CAWSRTSGSTDTQYF. CDR3 coding DNA: TGTGCCTGGAGTAGGACTAGCGGGAGCACAGATACGCAGTATTTT.

This clone was recorded once. J is TRBJ2-7 and V is TRBV27; D unclear. V lost 3 bases to trimming and J lost 5 bases, with 11 bases between them. Germline CDR1 reads MNHEY; CDR2 reads SMNVEV (reference sequence). This CDR3 comprises 13 residues. The chain's CDR3 is CASSFSRNHEQYF. CDR3 in DNA: TGTGCCAGCAGTTTTAGCAGAAACCACGAGCAGTACTTC.

The CDR3 loop is CAISPGSLSGNTIYF. The CDR3 nucleotides are TGTGCCATCTCACCCGGGAGCCTCTCTGGAAACACCATATATTTT. The chain carries TRBV10-3 and TRBJ1-3; D call uncertain. The CDR3 contains 15 residues. V was clipped by 8 bases and J by 0 bases, with 14 bases between them. Germline lookup yields CDR1 ENHRY and CDR2 SYGVKD.

The J gene is TRBJ1-1, the V gene TRBV7-9, with D uncertain. With 0 bases removed from V and 3 bases from J, the gap between germline ends came to 11 bases. The CDR3 spans 15 residues. Germline V gene data show CDR1 as SEHNR and CDR2 as FQNEAQ (reference sequence). Written as DNA, the CDR3 is TGTGCCAGCAGCTTAGCCCTCCGTCAGGACACTGAAGCTTTCTTT. Its translation: CASSLALRQDTEAFF.

This chain connects TRBV27 to TRBJ2-3; D unclear. The ends were cut back, 4 bases at V and 0 bases at J, with 14 bases in the middle. The CDR3 length is 16 residues. Germline V lookup: CDR1 MNHEY, CDR2 SMNVEV (reference sequence). This CDR3 is CASSSFAVPSTDTQYF. The CDR3 DNA is TGTGCCAGCAGTTCCTTCGCAGTTCCTAGCACAGATACGCAGTATTTT.